This T cell receptor (beta chain) was recorded in a study of blood T cells in healthy people across ages. Using a J-beta primer mix together with a sample-barcoded 5' primer, a second PCR was run for about 6 to 11 cycles. A 12-random-nucleotide template-switch adaptor tagged each cDNA molecule. TCRdb re-called the 5' RACE reads through MiXCR, storing one row per CDR3 protein. This sample has some 940,000 distinct CDR3 sequences, with roughly 28% found just once. Notes on this clonotype: The antigen is unknown.

The CDR3 has 19 residues. V lost 7 bases and J 2 bases, leaving 27 bases between the germline ends. The V gene's germline CDR1 is SGHVS and CDR2 FNYEAQ. The study's findings and limits: The study regarded diversity estimates from one million T cells as underestimates.

The same data also contributed to another study, on T cells of mothers and their children.

The sample consisted of blood. The chain is built from TRBV7-6 and TRBJ1-5; possible D gene TRBD1, 5 bases. This clonotype was obtained from a woman aged 40 to 55 in good health. CDR3 protein: CASTPDSSLLILRNQPQHF. The CDR3 DNA sequence: TGTGCCAGCACCCCAGACAGCTCCCTGCTTATATTACGCAATCAGCCCCAGCATTTT.